A single T cell receptor beta chain is shown here with its context. The table came from immunoSEQ multiplex PCR; TCRdb's copy has only in-frame clones and leaves some out. The data show just under 80,000 clones, 75% to 85% seen once. This record comes from a study of T cells in localized non-small cell lung cancer. Per germline, CDR1 SQVTM and CDR2 ANQGSEA. Trimming took 4 bases from V and 7 from J; bases not matched to a gene: 12. The CDR3 length is 15 residues. The rearrangement links TRBV29-1 to TRBJ1-5; 8 bases are a match to TRBD1. The sequence was collected from a female donor over 55 with stage I lung adenocarcinoma. The material was peripheral blood, obtained before any cancer treatment. The CDR3 loop is CSVGFGQGQNQPQHF. The CDR3 DNA reads TGCAGCGTTGGCTTTGGACAGGGACAAAACCAGCCCCAGCATTTT.